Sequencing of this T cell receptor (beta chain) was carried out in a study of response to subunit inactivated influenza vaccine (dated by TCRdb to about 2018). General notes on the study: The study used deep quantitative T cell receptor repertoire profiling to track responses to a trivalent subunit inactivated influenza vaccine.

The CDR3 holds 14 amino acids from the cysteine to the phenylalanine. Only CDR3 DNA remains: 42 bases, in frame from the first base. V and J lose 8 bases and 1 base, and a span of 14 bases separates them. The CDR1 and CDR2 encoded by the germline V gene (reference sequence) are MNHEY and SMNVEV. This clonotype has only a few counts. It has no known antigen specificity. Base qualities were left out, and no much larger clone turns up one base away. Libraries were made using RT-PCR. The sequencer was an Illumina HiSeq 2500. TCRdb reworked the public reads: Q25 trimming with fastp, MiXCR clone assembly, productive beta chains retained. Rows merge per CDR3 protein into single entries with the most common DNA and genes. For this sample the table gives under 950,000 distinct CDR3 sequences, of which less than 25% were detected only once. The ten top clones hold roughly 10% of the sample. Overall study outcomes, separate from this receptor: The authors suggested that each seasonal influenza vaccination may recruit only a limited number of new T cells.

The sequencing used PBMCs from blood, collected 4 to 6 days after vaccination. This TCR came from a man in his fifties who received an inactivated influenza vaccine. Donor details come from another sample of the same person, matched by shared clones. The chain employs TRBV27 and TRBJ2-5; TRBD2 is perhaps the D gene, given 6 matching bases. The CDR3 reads CASRTWGGQETQYF. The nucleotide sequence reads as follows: TGTGCCAGCCGAACGTGGGGAGGCCAAGAGACCCAGTACTTC.